This TCR beta chain was obtained from a study of T cells after yellow fever vaccination. Study-wide context: With SMART-Seq v4 Ultra Low Input, the fractions containing low cell numbers were prepared.

V was pared by 6 bases and J by 3 bases, with 4 bases of the junction left unmatched. CDR1 is MRHNA and CDR2 is SNTAGT in the germline V gene. This CDR3 has 13 amino acids. TCRdb fed the 5' RACE reads into MiXCR, producing one record per CDR3 protein. The sample comprises 350,000 to 550,000 distinct CDR3 sequences, under 20% of which are singletons, and about a sixth rests with the top ten. In its sample, this clonotype was seen many times. Its specificity is not known. General study results and limits: Boosting was followed by the reappearance of most primary-vaccination clones (about 97% CD4, about 88% CD8). Contamination by abundant bulk-population clonotypes could be present in FACS-sorted repertoires.

The source material was PBMCs, sampled before the yellow fever booster vaccination. V gene TRBV6-4 combines with J gene TRBJ1-1; 7 nucleotides line up with TRBD1. This sequence originates from a man between 18 and 35 years old who received the YFV17D yellow fever vaccine. The CDR3 spells CASRARGDTEAFF. In DNA form, the CDR3 reads TGTGCCAGCAGGGCCAGGGGGGACACTGAAGCTTTCTTT.